The entry below gives a single T cell receptor beta chain sequence along with its context. The antigen is undetermined. The entry originates in a study of cytomegalovirus exposure and HLA in healthy donors. With 60 Vbeta and 13 Jbeta primers, the PCR was carried out. The data were produced by immunoSEQ multiplex PCR, yet TCRdb's version contains in-frame clones alone and is incomplete. The sample holds about 160,000 clones, over 65% seen once. Overall study results and limits: Prediction of most subjects' HLA-A and HLA-B alleles by TCR beta sequences was reportedly accurate. Earlier analysis looked at TCR beta V segments, and most were productive about 90% or about 30% of the time.

The CDR3 has 12 residues. J gave up 4 bases and V 8 bases, and 5 bases lay outside the gene matches. CDR1 is SNHLY, CDR2 FYNNEI, per germline. The source is a woman aged 35 to 49 in good health and CMV-seronegative. Sequencing was done on a sample of PBMCs. The chain carries TRBV2 and TRBJ2-7; 7 bases agree with TRBD1. CDR3 region: CASEGQEYEQYF. The DNA for the CDR3 is TGTGCCAGCGAAGGACAGGAGTACGAGCAGTACTTC.